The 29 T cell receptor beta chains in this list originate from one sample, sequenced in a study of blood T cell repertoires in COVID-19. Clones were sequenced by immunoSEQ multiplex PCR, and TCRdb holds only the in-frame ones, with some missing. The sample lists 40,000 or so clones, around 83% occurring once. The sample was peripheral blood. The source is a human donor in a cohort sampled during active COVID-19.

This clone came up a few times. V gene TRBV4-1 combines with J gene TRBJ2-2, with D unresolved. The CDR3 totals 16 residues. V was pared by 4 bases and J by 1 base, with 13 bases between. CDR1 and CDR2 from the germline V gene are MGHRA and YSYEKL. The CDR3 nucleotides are TGCGCCAGCAGCCCGCCAGGCAATAAGAACACCGGGGAGCTGTTTTTT. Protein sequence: CASSPPGNKNTGELFF.

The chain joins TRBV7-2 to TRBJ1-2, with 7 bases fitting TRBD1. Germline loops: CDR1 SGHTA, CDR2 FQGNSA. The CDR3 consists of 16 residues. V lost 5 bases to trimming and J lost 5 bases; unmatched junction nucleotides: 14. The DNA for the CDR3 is TGTGCCAGCAGCCCAGGGGGGTTCAGGCTAACATATGGCTACACCTTC. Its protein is CASSPGGFRLTYGYTF. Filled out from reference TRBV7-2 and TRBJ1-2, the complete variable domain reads GAGVSQSPSNKVTEKGKDVELRCDPISGHTALYWYRQSLGQGLEFLIYFQGNSAPDKSGLPSDRFSAERTGGSVSTLTIQRTQQEDSAVYLCASSPGGFRLTYGYTFGSGTRLTVV.

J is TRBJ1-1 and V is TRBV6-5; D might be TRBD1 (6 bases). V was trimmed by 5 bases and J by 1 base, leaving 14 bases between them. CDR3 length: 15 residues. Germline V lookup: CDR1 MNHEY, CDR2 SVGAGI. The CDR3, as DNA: TGTGCCAGCAGTCCCTCGGACAGAGGGAACACTGAAGCTTTCTTT. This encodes CASSPSDRGNTEAFF.

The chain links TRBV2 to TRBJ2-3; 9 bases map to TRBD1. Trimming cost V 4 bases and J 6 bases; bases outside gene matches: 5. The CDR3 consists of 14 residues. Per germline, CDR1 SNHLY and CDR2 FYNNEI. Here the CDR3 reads CASSVGQGSDTQYF. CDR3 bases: TGTGCCAGCAGTGTTGGACAGGGGTCGGATACGCAGTATTTT.

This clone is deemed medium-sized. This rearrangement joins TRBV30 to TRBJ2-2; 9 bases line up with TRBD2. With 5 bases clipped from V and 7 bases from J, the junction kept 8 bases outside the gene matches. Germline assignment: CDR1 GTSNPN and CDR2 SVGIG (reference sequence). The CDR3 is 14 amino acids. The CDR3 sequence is CAWPGLATFGELFF. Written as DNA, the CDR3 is TGTGCCTGGCCGGGACTAGCCACGTTCGGGGAGCTGTTTTTT.

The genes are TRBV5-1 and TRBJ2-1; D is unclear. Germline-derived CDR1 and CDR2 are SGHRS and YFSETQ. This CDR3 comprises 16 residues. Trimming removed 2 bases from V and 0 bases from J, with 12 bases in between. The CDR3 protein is CASSLQQVSSYNEQFF. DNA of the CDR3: TGCGCCAGCAGCTTACAGCAGGTAAGCTCCTACAATGAGCAGTTCTTC.

For the CDR3, the DNA is TGTGCCAGCAGGTGGGGAGAATACGCTGAAGCTTTCTTT. It translates to CASRWGEYAEAFF. This chain uses TRBV6-5 with TRBJ1-1, with no clear D. Trimming took off 6 bases at V and 6 bases at J, with 14 bases between the two ends. The germline V gene encodes CDR1 MNHEY and CDR2 SVGAGI. The CDR3 runs 13 residues.

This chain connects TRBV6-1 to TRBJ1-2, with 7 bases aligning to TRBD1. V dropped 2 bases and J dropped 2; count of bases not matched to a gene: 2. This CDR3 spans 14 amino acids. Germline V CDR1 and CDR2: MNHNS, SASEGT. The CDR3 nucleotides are TGTGCCAGCAGTGAATCGACAGGGAACTATGGCTACACCTTC. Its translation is CASSESTGNYGYTF.

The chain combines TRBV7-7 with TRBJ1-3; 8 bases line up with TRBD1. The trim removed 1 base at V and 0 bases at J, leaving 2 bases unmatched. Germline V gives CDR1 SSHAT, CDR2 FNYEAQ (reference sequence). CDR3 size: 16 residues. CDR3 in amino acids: CASSLGTGSSGNTIYF. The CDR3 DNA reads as TGTGCCAGCAGCTTAGGGACAGGGAGCTCTGGAAACACCATATATTTT. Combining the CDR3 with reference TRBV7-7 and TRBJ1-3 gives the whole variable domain GAGVSQSPRYKVTKRGQDVTLRCDPISSHATLYWYQQALGQGPEFLTYFNYEAQPDKSGLPSDRFSAERPEGSISTLTIQRTEQRDSAMYRCASSLGTGSSGNTIYFGEGSWLTVV.

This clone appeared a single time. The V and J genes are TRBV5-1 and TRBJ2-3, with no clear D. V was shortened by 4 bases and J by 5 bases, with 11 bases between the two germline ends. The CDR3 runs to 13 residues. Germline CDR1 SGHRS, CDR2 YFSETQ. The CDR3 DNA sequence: TGCGCCAGCAGCACGGAGCCGGAAGATACGCAGTATTTT. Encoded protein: CASSTEPEDTQYF.

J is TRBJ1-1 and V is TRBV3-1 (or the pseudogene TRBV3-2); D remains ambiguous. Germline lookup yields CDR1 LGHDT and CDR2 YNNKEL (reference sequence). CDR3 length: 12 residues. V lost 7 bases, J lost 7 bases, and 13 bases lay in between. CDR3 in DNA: TGTGCCAGCATTTCCTCCGGTCGTGAAGCTTTCTTT. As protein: CASISSGREAFF.

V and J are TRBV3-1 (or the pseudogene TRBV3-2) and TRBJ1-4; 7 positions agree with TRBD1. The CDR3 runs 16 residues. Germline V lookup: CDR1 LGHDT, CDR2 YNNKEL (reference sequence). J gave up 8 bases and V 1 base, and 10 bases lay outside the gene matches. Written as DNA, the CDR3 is TGTGCCAGCAGCCAAGGGAAGTACAGGGGACGGGAAAAACTGTTTTTT. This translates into CASSQGKYRGREKLFF.

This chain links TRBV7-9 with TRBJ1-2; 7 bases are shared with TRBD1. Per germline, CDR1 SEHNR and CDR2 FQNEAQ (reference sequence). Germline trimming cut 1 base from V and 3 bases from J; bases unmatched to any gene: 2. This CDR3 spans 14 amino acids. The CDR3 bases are TGTGCCAGCAGCTTAGTGGGACAGTACTATGGCTACACCTTC. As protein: CASSLVGQYYGYTF.

CDR3 sequence: CASSDLGQGRVSGTEAFF. The CDR3 DNA is TGTGCCAGCAGTGACCTAGGACAGGGGAGGGTGTCGGGGACTGAAGCTTTCTTT. The J gene is TRBJ1-1, the V gene TRBV6-1, with 9 bases lining up with TRBD1. The junction had 16 bases not matched to a gene; V was cut back by 3 bases and J by 5 bases. There are 18 residues in the CDR3. Germline V lookup: CDR1 MNHNS, CDR2 SASEGT.

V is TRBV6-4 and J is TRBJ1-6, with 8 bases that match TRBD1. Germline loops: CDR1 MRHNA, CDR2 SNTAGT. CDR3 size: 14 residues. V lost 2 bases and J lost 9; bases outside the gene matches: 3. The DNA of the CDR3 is TGTGCCAGCAGTGACAACAGGGGGGCTTCACCCCTCCACTTT. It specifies CASSDNRGASPLHF.

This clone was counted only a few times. The CDR3 loop is CASNIPGRGTQYF. The DNA of the CDR3 is TGTGCCAGCAATATACCTGGGAGGGGGACCCAGTACTTC. The chain combines TRBV2 with TRBJ2-5; 7 positions agree with TRBD2. This CDR3 is built from 13 residues. Germline V lookup: CDR1 SNHLY, CDR2 FYNNEI. After removal of 7 bases from V and 7 bases from J, the junction contained 9 bases not matched to a gene.

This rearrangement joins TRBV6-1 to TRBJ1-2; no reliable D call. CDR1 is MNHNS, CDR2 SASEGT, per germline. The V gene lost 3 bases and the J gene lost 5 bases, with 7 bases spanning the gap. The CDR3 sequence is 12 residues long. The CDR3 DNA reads TGTGCCAGCAGTGACAGGAAATATGGCTACACCTTC. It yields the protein CASSDRKYGYTF.

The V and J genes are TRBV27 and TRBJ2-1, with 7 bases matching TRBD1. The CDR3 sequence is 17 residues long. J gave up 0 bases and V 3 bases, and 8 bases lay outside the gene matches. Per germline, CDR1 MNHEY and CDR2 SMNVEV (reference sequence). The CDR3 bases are TGTGCCAGCAGTTTCCCCAGACAGGGCGGCTCCTACAATGAGCAGTTCTTC. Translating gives CASSFPRQGGSYNEQFF.

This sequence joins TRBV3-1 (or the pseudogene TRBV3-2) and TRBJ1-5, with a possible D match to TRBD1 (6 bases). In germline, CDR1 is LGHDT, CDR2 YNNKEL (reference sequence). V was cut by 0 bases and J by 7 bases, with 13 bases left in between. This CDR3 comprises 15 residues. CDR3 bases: TGTGCCAGCAGCCAAGATCTTGGGGGCGGCCAGCCCCAGCATTTT. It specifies CASSQDLGGGQPQHF.

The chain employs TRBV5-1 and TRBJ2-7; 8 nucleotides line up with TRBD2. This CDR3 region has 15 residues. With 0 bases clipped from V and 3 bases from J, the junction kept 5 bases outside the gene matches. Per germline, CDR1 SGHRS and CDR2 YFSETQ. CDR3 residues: CASSLDAGGFYEQYF. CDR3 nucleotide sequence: TGCGCCAGCAGCTTGGATGCGGGGGGCTTCTACGAGCAGTACTTC. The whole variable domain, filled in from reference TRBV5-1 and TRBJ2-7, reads KAGVTQTPRYLIKTRGQQVTLSCSPISGHRSVSWYQQTPGQGLQFLFEYFSETQRNKGNFPGRFSGRQFSNSRSEMNVSTLELGDSALYLCASSLDAGGFYEQYFGPGTRLTVT.

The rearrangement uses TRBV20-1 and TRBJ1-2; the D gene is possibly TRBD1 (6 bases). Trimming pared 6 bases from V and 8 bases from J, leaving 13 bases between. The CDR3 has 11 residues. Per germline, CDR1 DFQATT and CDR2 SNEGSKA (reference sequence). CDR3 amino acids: CSAETGLGYTF. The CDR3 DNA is TGCAGTGCCGAGACAGGTTTGGGCTACACCTTC.

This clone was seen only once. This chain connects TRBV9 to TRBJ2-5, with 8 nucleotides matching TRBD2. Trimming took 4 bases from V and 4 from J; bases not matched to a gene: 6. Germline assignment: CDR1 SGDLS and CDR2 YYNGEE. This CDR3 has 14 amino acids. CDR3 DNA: TGTGCCAGCAGCCCCACGGGGGGGCGAGAGACCCAGTACTTC. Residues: CASSPTGGRETQYF.

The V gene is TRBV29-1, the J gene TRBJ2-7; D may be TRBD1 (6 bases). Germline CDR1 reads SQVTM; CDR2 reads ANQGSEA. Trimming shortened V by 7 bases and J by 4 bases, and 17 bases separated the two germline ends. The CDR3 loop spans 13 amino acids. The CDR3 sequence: CSAGTSRVYEQYF. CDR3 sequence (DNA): TGCAGCGCAGGGACATCCCGGGTGTACGAGCAGTACTTC.

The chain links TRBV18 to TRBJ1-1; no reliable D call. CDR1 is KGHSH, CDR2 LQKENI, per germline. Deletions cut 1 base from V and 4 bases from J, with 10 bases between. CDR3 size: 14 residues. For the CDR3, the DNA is TGTGCCAGCTCACCACGCCCCTTCGGCACTGAAGCTTTCTTT. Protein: CASSPRPFGTEAFF.

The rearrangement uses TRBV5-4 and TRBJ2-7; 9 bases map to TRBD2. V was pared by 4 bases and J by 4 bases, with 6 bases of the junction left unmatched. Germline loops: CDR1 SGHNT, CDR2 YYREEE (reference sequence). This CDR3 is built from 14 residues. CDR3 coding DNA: TGTGCCAGCAGCGGCGGGGGGGCCTATTACGAGCAGTACTTC. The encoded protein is CASSGGGAYYEQYF.

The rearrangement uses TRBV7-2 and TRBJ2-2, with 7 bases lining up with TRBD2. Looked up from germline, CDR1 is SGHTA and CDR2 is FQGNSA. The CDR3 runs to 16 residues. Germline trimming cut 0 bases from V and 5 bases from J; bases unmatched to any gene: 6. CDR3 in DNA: TGTGCCAGCAGCTTAGCGGGAGGGTTTCGAACCGGGGAGCTGTTTTTT. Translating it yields CASSLAGGFRTGELFF.

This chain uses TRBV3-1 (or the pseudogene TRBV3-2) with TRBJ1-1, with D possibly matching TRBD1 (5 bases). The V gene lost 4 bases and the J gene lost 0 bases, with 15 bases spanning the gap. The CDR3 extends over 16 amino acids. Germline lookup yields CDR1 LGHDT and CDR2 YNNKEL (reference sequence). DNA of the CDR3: TGTGCCAGCAGCCGCCGGGGGTTACTAATGAACACTGAAGCTTTCTTT. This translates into CASSRRGLLMNTEAFF.

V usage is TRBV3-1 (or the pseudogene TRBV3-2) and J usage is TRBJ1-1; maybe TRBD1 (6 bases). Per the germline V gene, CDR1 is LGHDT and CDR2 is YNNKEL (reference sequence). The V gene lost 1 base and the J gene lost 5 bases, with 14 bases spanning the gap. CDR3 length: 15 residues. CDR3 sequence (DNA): TGTGCCAGCAGCCAAGTCCCCCCGGACAGAACTGAAGCTTTCTTT. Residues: CASSQVPPDRTEAFF.

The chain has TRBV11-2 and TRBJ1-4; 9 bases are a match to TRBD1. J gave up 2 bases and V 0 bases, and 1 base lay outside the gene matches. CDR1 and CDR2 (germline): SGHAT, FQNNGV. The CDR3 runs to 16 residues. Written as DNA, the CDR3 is TGTGCCAGCAGCTTAGATGGGACAGGGACTAATGAAAAACTGTTTTTT. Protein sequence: CASSLDGTGTNEKLFF.